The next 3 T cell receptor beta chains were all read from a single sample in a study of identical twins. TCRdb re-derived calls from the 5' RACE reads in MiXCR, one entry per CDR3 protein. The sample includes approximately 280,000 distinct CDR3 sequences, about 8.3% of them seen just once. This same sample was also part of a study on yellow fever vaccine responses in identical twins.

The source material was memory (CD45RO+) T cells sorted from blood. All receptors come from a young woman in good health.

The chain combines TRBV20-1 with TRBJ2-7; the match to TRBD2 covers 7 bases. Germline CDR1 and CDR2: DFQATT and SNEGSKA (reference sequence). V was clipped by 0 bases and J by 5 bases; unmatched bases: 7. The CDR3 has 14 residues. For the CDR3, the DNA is TGCAGTGCTAGAGATCATCGGGAGGTCCACGAGCAGTACTTC. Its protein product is CSARDHREVHEQYF.

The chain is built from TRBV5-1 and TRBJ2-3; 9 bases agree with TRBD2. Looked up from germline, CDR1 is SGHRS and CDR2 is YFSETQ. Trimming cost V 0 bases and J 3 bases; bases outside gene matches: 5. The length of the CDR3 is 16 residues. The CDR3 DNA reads TGCGCCAGCAGCTTGGCCGGGCGGGAGGGGACAGATACGCAGTATTTT. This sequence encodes CASSLAGREGTDTQYF.

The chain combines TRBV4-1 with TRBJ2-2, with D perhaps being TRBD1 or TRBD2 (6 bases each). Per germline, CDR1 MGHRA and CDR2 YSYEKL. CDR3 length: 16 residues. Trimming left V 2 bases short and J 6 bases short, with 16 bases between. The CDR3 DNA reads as TGCGCCAGCAGCCAACTCGGGGGCCCTCTTTCCGGGGAGCTGTTTTTT. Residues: CASSQLGGPLSGELFF.